A single sample gave rise to the 13 T cell receptor beta chains below, sequenced in a study of Ad26.COV2.S vaccination and SARS-CoV-2 variants. The assay was immunoSEQ multiplex PCR, and TCRdb's table has in-frame clones only and misses some. Here the sample spans 350,000 to 500,000 clones, about 93% being singletons. As to treatment: around 19 received Ad26.COV2.S at low or high dose, single or two shots; five or six received placebo; per-sample allocation not given. Day 63 following the first vaccine or placebo injection was when the samples were taken. Here the sequenced sample was peripheral blood, taken in a trial of Ad26.COV2.S vaccine versus placebo. The receptors stem from a person aged 18-65 years who received the Ad26.COV2.S COVID-19 vaccine or a placebo.

The rearrangement joins TRBV28 to TRBJ2-1; 9 bases fit TRBD1. Losses at the gene ends were 5 bases for V and 4 bases for J; bases not matched to a gene: 6. Germline-derived CDR1 and CDR2 are MDHEN and SYDVKM. The CDR3 contains 15 residues. The CDR3 is CASSQDRGKYNEQFF. For the CDR3, the DNA is TGTGCCAGCAGTCAAGACAGGGGGAAGTACAATGAGCAGTTCTTC.

This chain uses TRBV4-1 with TRBJ2-1; D possibly corresponds to TRBD2 (6 bases). The CDR3 covers 16 residues. Germline V lookup: CDR1 MGHRA, CDR2 YSYEKL. The V and J ends lost 0 bases and 0 bases respectively, with 9 bases between them. The CDR3 coding sequence is TGCGCCAGCAGCCAAGATCTAGCGCGCTCCTACAATGAGCAGTTCTTC. Its translation: CASSQDLARSYNEQFF.

The chain carries TRBV3-1 (or the pseudogene TRBV3-2) and TRBJ2-7, with 9 bases aligning to TRBD2. The germline gives CDR1 LGHDT, CDR2 YNNKEL (reference sequence). CDR3 length: 15 residues. Trimming cost V 1 base and J 4 bases; bases outside gene matches: 5. As DNA, the CDR3 is TGTGCCAGCAGCCAAGGCTGGACTAGCGAGTACGAGCAGTACTTC. It specifies CASSQGWTSEYEQYF.

V gene TRBV5-6 combines with J gene TRBJ2-1; D is possibly TRBD2 (5 bases). The V gene lost 0 bases and the J gene lost 4 bases, with 14 bases spanning the gap. Germline V gene data show CDR1 as SGHDT and CDR2 as YYEEEE. The CDR3 runs to 16 residues. Written as DNA, the CDR3 is TGTGCCAGCAGCTTGGGCCGGAGGACGACGTACAATGAGCAGTTCTTC. It translates to CASSLGRRTTYNEQFF.

This clone occurred a few times. This rearrangement joins TRBV6-2 or TRBV6-3 to TRBJ1-5, with unresolved D. Per the germline V gene, CDR1 is MNHEY and CDR2 is SVGEGT. The CDR3 extends over 14 amino acids. The V end was cut by 2 bases, the J end by 3 bases, with 8 bases between. The CDR3 sequence is CASSYRSPNQPQHF. In DNA, the CDR3 is TGTGCCAGCAGTTACCGGTCCCCCAATCAGCCCCAGCATTTT.

The chain employs TRBV19 and TRBJ2-1; the D gene is possibly TRBD2 (6 bases). Germline V gives CDR1 LNHDA, CDR2 SQIVND (reference sequence). The CDR3 has 16 amino acids. Deletions cut 4 bases from V and 0 bases from J, with 13 bases between. The CDR3 DNA follows: TGTGCCAGTAGTAGGGACTCCCTGGACTCCTACAATGAGCAGTTCTTC. Encoded protein: CASSRDSLDSYNEQFF.

The gene calls are TRBV24-1 and TRBJ2-2, with D tentatively TRBD1 or TRBD2 (6 bases each). This CDR3 comprises 16 residues. Germline CDR1 and CDR2: KGHDR and SFDVKD. Trimming pared 3 bases from V and 7 bases from J, leaving 17 bases between. The chain's CDR3 is CATSDASGGAVGELFF. In DNA form, the CDR3 reads TGTGCCACCAGTGATGCCTCCGGGGGCGCGGTCGGGGAGCTGTTTTTT.

The rearrangement joins TRBV3-1 (or the pseudogene TRBV3-2) to TRBJ1-1; D remains ambiguous. The CDR3 contains 12 residues. The V gene lost 1 base and the J gene lost 10 bases, with 10 bases spanning the gap. In germline, CDR1 is LGHDT, CDR2 YNNKEL (reference sequence). CDR3 bases: TGTGCCAGCAGCCAAGCTTCTGATAGAGCTTTCTTT. Its translation is CASSQASDRAFF.

The chain carries TRBV18 and TRBJ2-7, with 7 bases aligning to TRBD1. Germline trimming cut 6 bases from V and 1 base from J; bases unmatched to any gene: 9. The CDR3 contains 15 residues. Per the germline V gene, CDR1 is KGHSH and CDR2 is LQKENI. CDR3 amino acids: CASSQVPGQSYEQYF. The CDR3 DNA reads TGTGCCAGCTCTCAAGTTCCGGGACAGTCCTACGAGCAGTACTTC.

The chain is built from TRBV4-3 and TRBJ1-4, with D possibly matching TRBD1 (6 bases). V was pared by 2 bases and J by 4 bases, with 23 bases between. The CDR3 contains 19 residues. Germline CDR1 reads LGHNA; CDR2 reads YSLEER. The CDR3 DNA reads TGCGCCAGCAGCCAAACGGGGCCGGGGGGCAATATTATTAATGAAAAACTGTTTTTT. This sequence encodes CASSQTGPGGNIINEKLFF.

V gene TRBV27 combines with J gene TRBJ1-5, with 8 positions matching TRBD1. Losses at the gene ends were 4 bases for V and 7 bases for J; bases not matched to a gene: 6. The germline V gene encodes CDR1 MNHEY and CDR2 SMNVEV (reference sequence). The CDR3 consists of 14 residues. The CDR3 region has the DNA TGTGCCAGCAGTTCCCGACAGGGGATACAGCCCCAGCATTTT. Residues: CASSSRQGIQPQHF.

V usage is TRBV5-4 and J usage is TRBJ2-1; 7 bases fit TRBD2. Germline-derived CDR1 and CDR2 are SGHNT and YYREEE (reference sequence). Trimming removed 0 bases from V and 7 bases from J; junction bases left unmatched: 4. The CDR3 sequence is 14 residues long. CDR3 sequence reads: CASSLDGTNNEQFF. CDR3 nucleotide sequence: TGTGCCAGCAGCTTGGACGGGACTAATAATGAGCAGTTCTTC.

This clone was observed once. V and J are TRBV11-2 and TRBJ1-1, with 7 nucleotides matching TRBD1. The V gene's germline CDR1 is SGHAT and CDR2 FQNNGV. The V segment lost 2 bases and the J segment 1 base; nucleotides outside the gene matches: 10. This CDR3 has 17 amino acids. The chain's CDR3 is CASSLPYRTGRNTEAFF. The CDR3 nucleotides read TGTGCCAGCAGCTTACCCTACCGGACAGGAAGGAACACTGAAGCTTTCTTT. The full variable domain, with the rest looked up from reference TRBV11-2 and TRBJ1-1, is EAGVAQSPRYKIIEKRQSVAFWCNPISGHATLYWYQQILGQGPKLLIQFQNNGVVDDSQLPKDRFSAERLKGVDSTLKIQPAKLEDSAVYLCASSLPYRTGRNTEAFFGQGTRLTVV.